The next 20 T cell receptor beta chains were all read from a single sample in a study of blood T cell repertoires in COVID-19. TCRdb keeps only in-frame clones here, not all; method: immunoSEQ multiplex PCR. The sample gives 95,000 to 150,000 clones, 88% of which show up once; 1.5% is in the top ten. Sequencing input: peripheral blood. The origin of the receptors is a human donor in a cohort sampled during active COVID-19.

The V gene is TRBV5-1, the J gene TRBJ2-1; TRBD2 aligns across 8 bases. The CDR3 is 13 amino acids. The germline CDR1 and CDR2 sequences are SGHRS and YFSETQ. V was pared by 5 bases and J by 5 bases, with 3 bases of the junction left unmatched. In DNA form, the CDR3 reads TGCGCCAGCAGGACTAGCGTAAACAATGAGCAGTTCTTC. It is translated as CASRTSVNNEQFF.

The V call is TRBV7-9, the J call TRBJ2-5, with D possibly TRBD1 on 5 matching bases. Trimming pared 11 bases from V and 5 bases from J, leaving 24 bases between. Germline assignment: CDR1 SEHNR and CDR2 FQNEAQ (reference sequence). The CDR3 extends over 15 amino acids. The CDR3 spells CAENRGPTQEETQYF. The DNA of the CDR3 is TGTGCCGAAAATCGCGGACCGACACAGGAGGAGACCCAGTACTTC.

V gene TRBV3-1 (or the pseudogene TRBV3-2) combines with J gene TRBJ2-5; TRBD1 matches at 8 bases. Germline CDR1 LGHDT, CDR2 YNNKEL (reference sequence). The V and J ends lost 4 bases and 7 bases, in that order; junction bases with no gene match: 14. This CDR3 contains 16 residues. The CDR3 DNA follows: TGTGCCAGCAGCCCTTGGACAGGGATGGACGGGTGGACCCAGTACTTC. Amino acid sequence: CASSPWTGMDGWTQYF.

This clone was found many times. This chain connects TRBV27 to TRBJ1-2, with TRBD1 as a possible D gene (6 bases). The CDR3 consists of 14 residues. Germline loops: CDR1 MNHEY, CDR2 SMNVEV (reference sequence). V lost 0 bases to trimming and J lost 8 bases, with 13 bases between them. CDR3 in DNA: TGTGCCAGCAGTTTATCGGCGGCAGGGGAGGGCTACACCTTC. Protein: CASSLSAAGEGYTF.

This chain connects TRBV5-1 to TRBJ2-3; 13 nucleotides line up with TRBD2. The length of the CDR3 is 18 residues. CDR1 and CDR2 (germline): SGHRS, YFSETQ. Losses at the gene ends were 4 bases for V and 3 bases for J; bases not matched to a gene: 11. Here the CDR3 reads CASSRGPTSGGQTDTQYF. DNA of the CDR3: TGCGCCAGCAGCCGAGGACCGACTAGCGGGGGGCAAACAGATACGCAGTATTTT. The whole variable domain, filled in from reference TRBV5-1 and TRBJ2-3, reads KAGVTQTPRYLIKTRGQQVTLSCSPISGHRSVSWYQQTPGQGLQFLFEYFSETQRNKGNFPGRFSGRQFSNSRSEMNVSTLELGDSALYLCASSRGPTSGGQTDTQYFGPGTRLTVL.

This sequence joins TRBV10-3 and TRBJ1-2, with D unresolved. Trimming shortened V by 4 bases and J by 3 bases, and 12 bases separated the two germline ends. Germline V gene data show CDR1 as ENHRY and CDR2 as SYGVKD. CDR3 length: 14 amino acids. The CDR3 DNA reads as TGTGCCATCAGTGTAGGAGGGTTGGACTATGGCTACACCTTC. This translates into CAISVGGLDYGYTF.

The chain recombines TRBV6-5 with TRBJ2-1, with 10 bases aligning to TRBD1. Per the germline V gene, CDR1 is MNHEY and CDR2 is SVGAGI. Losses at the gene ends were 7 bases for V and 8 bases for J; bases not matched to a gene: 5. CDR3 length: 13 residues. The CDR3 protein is CASNRDRGDEQFF. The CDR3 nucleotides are TGTGCCAGCAACCGGGACAGGGGCGATGAGCAGTTCTTC.

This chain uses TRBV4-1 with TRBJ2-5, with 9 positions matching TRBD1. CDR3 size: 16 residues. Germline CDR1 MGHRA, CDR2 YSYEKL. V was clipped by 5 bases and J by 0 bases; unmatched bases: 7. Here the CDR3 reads CASSYWDREDQETQYF. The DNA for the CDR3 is TGCGCCAGCAGCTACTGGGACAGGGAGGACCAAGAGACCCAGTACTTC.

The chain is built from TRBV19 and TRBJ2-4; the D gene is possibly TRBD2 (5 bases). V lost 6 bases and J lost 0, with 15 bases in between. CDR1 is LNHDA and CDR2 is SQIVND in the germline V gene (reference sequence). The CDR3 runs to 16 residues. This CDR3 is CASRTDTTKAKNIQYF. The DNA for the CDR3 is TGTGCCAGTAGAACCGACACGACTAAAGCCAAAAACATTCAGTACTTC.

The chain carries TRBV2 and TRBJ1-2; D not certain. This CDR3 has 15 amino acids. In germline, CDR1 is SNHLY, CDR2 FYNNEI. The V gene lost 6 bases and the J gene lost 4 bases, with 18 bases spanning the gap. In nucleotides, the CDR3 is TGTGCCAGCAGCAGTTTACAGAACCCAATCTATGGCTACACCTTC. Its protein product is CASSSLQNPIYGYTF.

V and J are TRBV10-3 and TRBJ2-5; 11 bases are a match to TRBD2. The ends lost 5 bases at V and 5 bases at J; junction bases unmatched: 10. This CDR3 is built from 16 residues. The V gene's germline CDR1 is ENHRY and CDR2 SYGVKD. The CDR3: CAISYSSSGRSETQYF. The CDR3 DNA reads TGTGCCATCAGTTATTCCTCTAGCGGGAGGTCGGAGACCCAGTACTTC.

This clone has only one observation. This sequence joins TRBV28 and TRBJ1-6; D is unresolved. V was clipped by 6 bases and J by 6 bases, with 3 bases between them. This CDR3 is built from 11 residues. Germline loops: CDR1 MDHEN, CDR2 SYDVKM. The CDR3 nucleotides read TGTGCCAGCAGCGTTAATTCACCCCTCCACTTT. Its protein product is CASSVNSPLHF.

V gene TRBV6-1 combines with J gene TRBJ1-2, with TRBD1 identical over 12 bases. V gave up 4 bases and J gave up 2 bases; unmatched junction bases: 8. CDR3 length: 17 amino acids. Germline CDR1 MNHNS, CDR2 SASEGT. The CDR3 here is CASSVNWGQGANYGYTF. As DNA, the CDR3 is TGTGCCAGCAGTGTAAATTGGGGACAGGGGGCAAACTATGGCTACACCTTC.

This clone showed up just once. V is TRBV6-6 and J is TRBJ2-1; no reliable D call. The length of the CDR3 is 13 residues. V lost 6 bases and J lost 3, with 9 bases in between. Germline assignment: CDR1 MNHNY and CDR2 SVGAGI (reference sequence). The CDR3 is CASSPGIYNEQFF. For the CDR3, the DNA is TGTGCCAGCAGCCCAGGAATCTACAATGAGCAGTTCTTC.

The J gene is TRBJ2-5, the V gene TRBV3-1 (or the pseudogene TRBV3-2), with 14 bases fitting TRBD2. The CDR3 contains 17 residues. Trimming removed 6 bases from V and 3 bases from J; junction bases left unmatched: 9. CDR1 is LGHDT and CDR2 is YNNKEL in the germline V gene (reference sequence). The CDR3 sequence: CASRPGLAGGPKETQYF. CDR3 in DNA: TGTGCCAGCAGGCCCGGACTAGCGGGGGGACCTAAAGAGACCCAGTACTTC.

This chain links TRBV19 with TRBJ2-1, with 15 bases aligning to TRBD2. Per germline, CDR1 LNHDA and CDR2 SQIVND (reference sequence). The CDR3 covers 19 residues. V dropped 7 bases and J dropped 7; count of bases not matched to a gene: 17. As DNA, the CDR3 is TGTGCCAGTAAGTCGTTACGGACTAGCGGGAGGGCCTCGGGAAATGAGCAGTTCTTC. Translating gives CASKSLRTSGRASGNEQFF.

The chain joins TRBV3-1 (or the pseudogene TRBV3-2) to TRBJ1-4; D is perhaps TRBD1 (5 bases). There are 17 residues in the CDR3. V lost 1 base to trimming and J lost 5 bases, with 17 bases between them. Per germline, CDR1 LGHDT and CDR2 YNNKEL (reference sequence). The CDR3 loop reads CASSQVYLTEANEKLFF. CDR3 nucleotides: TGTGCCAGCAGCCAAGTGTATCTGACAGAGGCCAATGAAAAACTGTTTTTT.

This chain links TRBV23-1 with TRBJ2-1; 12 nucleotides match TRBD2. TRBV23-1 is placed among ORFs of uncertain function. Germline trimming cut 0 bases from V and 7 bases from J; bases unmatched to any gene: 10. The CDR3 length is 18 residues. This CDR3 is CASSQSSWASGRGNEQFF. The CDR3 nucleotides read TGCGCCAGCAGTCAATCGTCTTGGGCTAGCGGGAGGGGGAATGAGCAGTTCTTC.

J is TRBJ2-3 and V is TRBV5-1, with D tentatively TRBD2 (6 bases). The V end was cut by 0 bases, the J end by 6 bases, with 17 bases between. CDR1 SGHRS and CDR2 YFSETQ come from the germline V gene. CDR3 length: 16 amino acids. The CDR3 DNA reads TGCGCCAGCAGCTTGGTAACGGGCCCCGCGGGGGATACGCAGTATTTT. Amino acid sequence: CASSLVTGPAGDTQYF.

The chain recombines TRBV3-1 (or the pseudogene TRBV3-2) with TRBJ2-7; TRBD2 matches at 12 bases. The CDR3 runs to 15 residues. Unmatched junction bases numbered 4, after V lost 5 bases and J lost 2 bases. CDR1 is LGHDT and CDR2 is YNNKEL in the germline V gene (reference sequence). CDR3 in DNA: TGTGCCAGCAGCTCCCGGACTAGCGGGACCTACGAGCAGTACTTC. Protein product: CASSSRTSGTYEQYF.